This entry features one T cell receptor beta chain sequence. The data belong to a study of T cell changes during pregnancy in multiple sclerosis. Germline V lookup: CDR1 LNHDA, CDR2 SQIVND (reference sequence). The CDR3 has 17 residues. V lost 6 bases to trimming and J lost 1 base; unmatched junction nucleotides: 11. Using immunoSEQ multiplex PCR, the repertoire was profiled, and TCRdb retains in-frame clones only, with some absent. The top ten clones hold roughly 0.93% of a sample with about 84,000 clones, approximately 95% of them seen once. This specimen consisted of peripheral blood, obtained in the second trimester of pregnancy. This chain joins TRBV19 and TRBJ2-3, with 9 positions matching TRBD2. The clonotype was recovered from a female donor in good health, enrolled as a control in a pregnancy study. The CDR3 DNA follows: TGTGCCAGTAGACCTTATGGGCTAGCGGGGCGCACAGATACGCAGTATTTT. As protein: CASRPYGLAGRTDTQYF.